This T cell receptor beta chain was profiled in a study of T cell repertoires in cytomegalovirus infection. Across the study: Signatures in public TCR beta sequences pointed to both CMV infection and matching HLA type.

This clonotype was seen many times. Its antigen is undetermined. This CDR3 is 15 amino acids long. The V end was cut by 2 bases, the J end by 1 base, with 9 bases between. Germline V lookup: CDR1 SGHVS, CDR2 FNYEAQ. Each CDR3 protein is one row after TCRdb ran MiXCR on the reads. The top ten clones hold approximately 24% of a sample with approximately 500,000 distinct CDR3 sequences, more than 15% of them seen once. The study's findings and limits: The ex vivo response showed dominance by HLA-C-restricted CMV-specific TCR beta clonotypes.

Material: CD8+ T cells from PBMCs. This chain joins TRBV7-6 and TRBJ1-5; TRBD1 might be the D (5 bases). This TCR derives from a human donor in good health (CMV status not recorded). Some clones in this sample may be carry-over from other donors' samples. Here the CDR3 reads CASSLRPGSNQPQHF. The CDR3 bases are TGTGCCAGCAGCTTACGACCAGGGAGCAATCAGCCCCAGCATTTT.